This TCR beta chain was profiled in a study of human T cells and chemical hapten exposure. Study-level points and caveats: Sensitizing with DPC caused no change in TCRs above 1 in 1000 frequency.

Attachment of unique molecular identifiers to individual cDNA molecules was performed in the library. Using its own MiXCR run on the 5' RACE reads, TCRdb lists one record per CDR3 protein. Of 95,000 to 120,000 distinct CDR3 sequences listed, around 20% are singletons. V was pared by 3 bases and J by 2 bases, with 9 bases between. Germline values: CDR1 DFQATT, CDR2 SNEGSKA (reference sequence). CDR3 length equals 13 residues. Unseparated into fractions, whole blood served as the source from which total RNA was extracted. On this clonotype itself: What it binds is not known.

The sequence was collected from a human donor in good health. V usage is TRBV20-1 and J usage is TRBJ2-3; the D gene is possibly TRBD1 (5 bases). CDR3 protein: CSASVGATDTQYF. The CDR3 DNA reads TGCAGTGCTAGTGTTGGGGCCACAGATACGCAGTATTTT.